These 15 T cell receptor beta chains came from one sample sequenced in a study of blood T cells in healthy people across ages. It was with a sample-barcoded 5' primer and a J-beta primer mix that a second PCR of about 6 to 11 cycles was run. TCRdb re-analysed the 5' RACE reads in MiXCR, keeping a single row per CDR3 protein. The sample shows 550,000 to 700,000 distinct CDR3 sequences, 25% to 30% of them seen only once. The sequencing sample was made of blood. All receptors derive from a woman aged 70 to 79 in good health.

This clonotype appeared many times. This sequence joins TRBV29-1 and TRBJ1-1; D might be TRBD1 (5 bases). The germline V gene encodes CDR1 SQVTM and CDR2 ANQGSEA. The ends were cut back, 8 bases at V and 0 bases at J, with 16 bases in the middle. The CDR3 totals 14 residues. The CDR3: CSIHRGGMNTEAFF. In nucleotides, the CDR3 is TGCAGCATCCATAGGGGCGGGATGAACACTGAAGCTTTCTTT.

This clonotype appeared a few times. The rearrangement uses TRBV3-1 and TRBJ2-3, with 7 nucleotides matching TRBD2. Germline V gene lookup returns CDR1 LGHDT and CDR2 YNNKEL (reference sequence). The CDR3 contains 16 residues. V lost 0 bases and J lost 4; bases outside the gene matches: 7. CDR3 DNA sequence: TGTGCCAGCAGCCAAGACGTTGGCGGGGGAGCAGATACGCAGTATTTT. As protein: CASSQDVGGGADTQYF.

The chain links TRBV3-1 to TRBJ2-4; 7 positions match TRBD2. The CDR3 runs to 17 residues. Germline V gives CDR1 LGHDT, CDR2 YNNKEL (reference sequence). Trimming removed 1 base from V and 1 base from J; junction bases left unmatched: 7. For the CDR3, the DNA is TGTGCCAGCAGCCAAGGTGGTCTAGCGGCTGCCAAAAACATTCAGTACTTC. Translated: CASSQGGLAAAKNIQYF.

This clonotype was seen only a few times. This rearrangement joins TRBV12-3 or TRBV12-4 to TRBJ1-5, with D uncertain. The CDR3 covers 14 residues. Trimming removed 6 bases at V and 7 bases at J, with 16 bases between. The CDR3 sequence is CASSRGFTGQPQHF. The CDR3 bases are TGTGCCAGCAGCCGAGGGTTTACGGGGCAGCCCCAGCATTTT.

The rearrangement uses TRBV20-1 and TRBJ2-3; D may be TRBD2 (6 bases). CDR3 length: 15 amino acids. V was clipped by 3 bases and J by 2 bases, with 15 bases between them. Germline assignment: CDR1 DFQATT and CDR2 SNEGSKA (reference sequence). The CDR3, as DNA: TGCAGTGCTAGGGGAAGTCGGGGGAACACAGATACGCAGTATTTT. Its protein product is CSARGSRGNTDTQYF.

This clonotype was observed a handful of times. Sequence at one end of the junction differs from germline and may be a read error. The chain uses TRBV6-5 and TRBJ2-7, with TRBD2 matching over 13 bases. The CDR3 runs 13 residues. Germline V gene sequence: CDR1 MNHEY, CDR2 SVGAGI. Here the CDR3 reads CASSASLAGGSFF. The DNA for the CDR3 is TGTGCCAGCAGTGCGTCACTAGCGGGGGGGAGCTTCTTC.

This sequence joins TRBV7-9 and TRBJ1-1, with D perhaps TRBD1 (6 bases). Germline lookup yields CDR1 SEHNR and CDR2 FQNEAQ (reference sequence). The CDR3 spans 16 residues. Trimming shortened V by 1 base and J by 5 bases, and 17 bases separated the two germline ends. The CDR3, as DNA: TGTGCCAGCAGCTTAGATGGCGGGCAGGGGAGGACTGAAGCTTTCTTT. Amino acids: CASSLDGGQGRTEAFF.

The V call is TRBV20-1, the J call TRBJ2-5; 11 nucleotides agree with TRBD2. J was trimmed by 6 bases and V by 3 bases; bases with no gene match: 12. Germline V lookup: CDR1 DFQATT, CDR2 SNEGSKA (reference sequence). The CDR3 extends over 16 amino acids. CDR3 sequence reads: CSARPDGASGGKTQYF. For the CDR3, the DNA is TGCAGTGCTAGGCCGGATGGGGCTAGCGGGGGGAAGACCCAGTACTTC.

The rearrangement uses TRBV12-5 and TRBJ1-2, with 12 positions matching TRBD1. Germline CDR1 and CDR2: LGHNT and FRNRAP. The J segment lost 8 bases and the V segment lost 6 bases, leaving 10 bases of the junction unmatched. The CDR3 runs 15 residues. As DNA, the CDR3 is TGTGCTAGTGGCCAGTGGGGACAGGGGGCCCACGGCTACACCTTC. The encoded protein is CASGQWGQGAHGYTF.

J is TRBJ2-7 and V is TRBV20-1, with a possible D match to TRBD1 (5 bases). Looked up from germline, CDR1 is DFQATT and CDR2 is SNEGSKA (reference sequence). The CDR3 spans 14 residues. The germline V and J ends were trimmed by 5 bases and 3 bases, with 17 bases remaining between them. The CDR3 DNA sequence: TGCAGTGCTTCACCAGGGTCCTGGGGCTACGAGCAGTACTTC. Translation gives CSASPGSWGYEQYF.

This clonotype was counted a few times. The V and J genes are TRBV7-2 and TRBJ2-3; D uncertain. The CDR3 covers 13 residues. CDR1 is SGHTA and CDR2 is FQGNSA in the germline V gene. Deletions cut 1 base from V and 6 bases from J, with 8 bases between. CDR3 sequence reads: CASSLGPGDTQYF. The CDR3 DNA reads TGTGCCAGCAGCTTAGGGCCTGGGGATACGCAGTATTTT.

Comments on this clonotype: Germline and junction disagree at one end, which may indicate a read error. The CDR3 is CSARGRGQGVRQPQHF. CDR3 sequence (DNA): TGCAGTGCCAGAGGGCGAGGACAGGGGGTACGACAGCCCCAGCATTTT. J is TRBJ1-5 and V is TRBV20-1; 10 bases fit TRBD1. There are 16 residues in the CDR3. Per the germline V gene, CDR1 is DFQATT and CDR2 is SNEGSKA (reference sequence).

The genes are TRBV12-3 or TRBV12-4 and TRBJ2-3; 9 nucleotides line up with TRBD1. Trimming at V came to 5 bases and at J to 8 bases, leaving 11 bases not matched to a gene. The CDR3 contains 15 residues. CDR3 sequence (DNA): TGTGCCAGCAGTCCAGGACAGGGGTGGACCCTTACGCAGTATTTT. Residues: CASSPGQGWTLTQYF.

This clonotype has a handful of counts. The chain is built from TRBV7-3 and TRBJ2-5; 7 positions agree with TRBD2. The J call may be wrong; the DNA end is better matched by TRBJ2-1. Germline V gene data show CDR1 as SGHTA and CDR2 as FQGTGA. This CDR3 is 13 amino acids long. This chain's CDR3 is CASSSAGVNEQFF. For the CDR3, the DNA is TGTGCCAGCAGCTCGGCGGGGGTTAATGAGCAGTTCTTC.

This rearrangement joins TRBV19 to TRBJ2-5, with D perhaps being TRBD1 or TRBD2 (5 bases each). Judging by the DNA end, TRBJ2-7 fits better; the J call may be wrong. Per the germline V gene, CDR1 is LNHDA and CDR2 is SQIVND (reference sequence). The CDR3 is made up of 13 amino acids. Here the CDR3 reads CASGANEYYEQYF. CDR3 bases: TGTGCCAGCGGGGCGAATGAATACTACGAGCAGTACTTC.